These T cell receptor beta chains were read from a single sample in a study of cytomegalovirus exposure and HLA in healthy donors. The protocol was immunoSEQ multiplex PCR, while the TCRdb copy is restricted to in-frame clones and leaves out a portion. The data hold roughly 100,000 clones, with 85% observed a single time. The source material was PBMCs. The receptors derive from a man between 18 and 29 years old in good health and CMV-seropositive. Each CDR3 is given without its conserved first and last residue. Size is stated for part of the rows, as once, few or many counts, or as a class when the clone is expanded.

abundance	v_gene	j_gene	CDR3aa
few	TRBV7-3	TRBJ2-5	ASSPGPGETQY
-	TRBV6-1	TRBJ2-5	ASSEGTGIGQETQY
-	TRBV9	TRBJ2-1	ASSEGPGWTPANVDEQF
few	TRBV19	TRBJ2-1	ASSIFGQKF
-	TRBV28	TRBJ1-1	ASSQEDTEAF
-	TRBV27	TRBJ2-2	ASSLSRTGELF
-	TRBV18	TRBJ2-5	ASSPPLAGETQY
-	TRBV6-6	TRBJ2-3	ASSIPSESTDTQY
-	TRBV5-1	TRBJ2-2	ASSSPRGPNTGELF
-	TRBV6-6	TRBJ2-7	ASSYPPGGREYEQY
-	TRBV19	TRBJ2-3	ASSIRTGPLASGQTPGRTDTQY
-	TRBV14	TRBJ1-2	ASSQTGGIYGYT
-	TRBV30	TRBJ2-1	AWKPLAGRGDEQF
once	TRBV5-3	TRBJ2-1	ARSPLGGEGGNEQF
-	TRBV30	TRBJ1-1	AWSVSGLEAF
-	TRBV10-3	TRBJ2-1	AISESKAGGYNEQF
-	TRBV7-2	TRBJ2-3	ASSLAHTGQGVDTQY
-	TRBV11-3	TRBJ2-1	ASSFLYNEQF
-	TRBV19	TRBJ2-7	ASSIGTGVTYEQY
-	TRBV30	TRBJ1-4	AWSVGWGVTNEKLF
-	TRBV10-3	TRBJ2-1	AISESLAGGDHEQF
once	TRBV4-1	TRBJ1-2	ASSQALGQKLYGYT
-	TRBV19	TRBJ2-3	ASSPYGLAGRTDTQY
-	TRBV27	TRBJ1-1	ASSLSNGHQNTEAF
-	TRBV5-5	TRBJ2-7	ASSLPRGTYEQY
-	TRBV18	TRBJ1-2	ASSPTQGTGYT
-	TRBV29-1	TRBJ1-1	SVDIRGTEAF
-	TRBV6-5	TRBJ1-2	ASRSGTAYGYT
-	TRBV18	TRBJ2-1	ASSPRGYNEQF
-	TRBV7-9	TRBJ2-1	ASSLWGGSYNEQF
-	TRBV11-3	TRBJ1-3	ASSFSPSGGNTIY
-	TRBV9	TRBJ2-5	ASSTHLGGEVETQY
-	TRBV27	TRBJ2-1	ASSFDRGINNEQF
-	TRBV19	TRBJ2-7	ASSETVPYEQY
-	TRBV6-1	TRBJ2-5	ASSGGQGNGETQY
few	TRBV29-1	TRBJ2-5	SVGIQGSETQY
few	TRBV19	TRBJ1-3	ASSIKFSGNTIY
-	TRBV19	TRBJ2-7	ASSIGGQYEQY
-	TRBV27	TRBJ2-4	ASSGQDKNIQY
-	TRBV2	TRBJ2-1	ASREGRVSYNEQF
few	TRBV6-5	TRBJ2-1	ASSYRTSGGNEQF
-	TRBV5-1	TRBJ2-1	ASSLRSYNEQF
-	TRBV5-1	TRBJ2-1	ASSQNLVNNDEQF
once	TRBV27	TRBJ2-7	ASSSPDSYEQY
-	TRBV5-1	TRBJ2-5	ASSRDSQETQY
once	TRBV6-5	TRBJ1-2	ASSYMDSHYGYT
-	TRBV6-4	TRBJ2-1	ASSDSSRAGGGNEQF
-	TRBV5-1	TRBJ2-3	ASSPTTSTDTQY